The present entry profiles one T cell receptor beta chain with its context. The antigen is not known. Assay: immunoSEQ multiplex PCR; the TCRdb copy retains only in-frame clones and omits some. Among under 150,000 clones listed, around 91% were seen once. The data belong to a study of T cell responses to AZD1222 COVID-19 vaccine. Germline CDR1 reads LNHDA; CDR2 reads SQIVND (reference sequence). This CDR3 has 13 amino acids. V shed 0 bases and J shed 7 bases, with 6 bases lying between them. Study-wide results and limits: Sampled repertoires all dated from after the peak T cell response. Baseline seropositivity characterized only a handful of AZD1222 recipients.

Sequenced here: peripheral blood, sampled on day 0 of AZD1222 vaccination. The source is an adult in good health. V and J are TRBV19 and TRBJ2-2; no firm D call. The CDR3 loop reads CASSIEFGGELFF. In DNA form, the CDR3 reads TGTGCCAGTAGTATAGAGTTCGGCGGGGAGCTGTTTTTT.